The 28 T cell receptor beta chains reported below all come from one sample, sequenced in a study of control samples from healthy donors and cancer patients. Data came from immunoSEQ multiplex PCR; TCRdb stores just in-frame clones and leaves some out. The sample lists 150,000 to 170,000 clones, around 95% seen once, with 4.5% to 6% in the top ten. Specimen: blood. These receptors were taken from a man in his forties or fifties in good health.

This clone was detected once. This chain joins TRBV7-9 and TRBJ1-6; a possible D gene is TRBD1 (5 bases). Germline V gives CDR1 SEHNR, CDR2 FQNEAQ (reference sequence). V gave up 6 bases and J gave up 10 bases, with 19 bases separating them. The CDR3 runs 15 residues. CDR3 sequence: CASRTVGGTGSPLHF. The CDR3 coding sequence is TGTGCCAGCAGAACTGTGGGGGGGACCGGGTCACCCCTCCACTTT.

The chain employs TRBV2 and TRBJ2-7; 7 bases map to TRBD1. Germline CDR1 and CDR2: SNHLY and FYNNEI. The CDR3 sequence is 14 residues long. The J segment lost 0 bases and the V segment lost 3 bases, leaving 2 bases of the junction unmatched. The DNA of the CDR3 is TGTGCCAGCAGTGAGTCAGGGGGCTCCTACGAGCAGTACTTC. Amino acid sequence: CASSESGGSYEQYF.

This chain connects TRBV7-9 to TRBJ1-1, with a possible D match to TRBD1 (5 bases). Trimming took 5 bases from V and 4 from J, leaving 17 bases between them. The V gene's germline CDR1 is SEHNR and CDR2 FQNEAQ (reference sequence). The CDR3 extends over 15 amino acids. The CDR3 loop reads CASSPWGPLGTEAFF. The CDR3 DNA is TGTGCCAGCAGCCCATGGGGACCTTTGGGCACTGAAGCTTTCTTT.

V and J are TRBV7-9 and TRBJ1-1, with D hard to call. In germline, CDR1 is SEHNR, CDR2 FQNEAQ (reference sequence). V was shortened by 1 base and J by 5 bases, with 11 bases between the two germline ends. This CDR3 has 14 residues. The CDR3 DNA sequence: TGTGCCAGCAGCTTAGGCGTCGGACTTACTGAAGCTTTCTTT. Residues: CASSLGVGLTEAFF.

The V and J genes are TRBV9 and TRBJ1-2, with D possibly TRBD1 on 6 matching bases. Germline V gene sequence: CDR1 SGDLS, CDR2 YYNGEE. The CDR3 has 16 amino acids. Trimming stripped 4 bases from V and 3 bases from J, with 19 bases between. CDR3 residues: CASSPQGQGKDYGYTF. The DNA for the CDR3 is TGTGCCAGCAGCCCACAAGGTCAGGGGAAGGACTATGGCTACACCTTC.

The chain carries TRBV1 and TRBJ2-7; the D call TRBD1 from the table was never checked on the DNA. TRBV1 counts as a pseudogene. The CDR3 covers 18 residues. The CDR3 nucleotides are TGCACCAGCAGCCAAGATCGGACAGGGAAAATCAGCTCCTACGAGCAGTACTTC. Translated: CTSSQDRTGKISSYEQYF.

The chain recombines TRBV27 with TRBJ1-2; perhaps TRBD1 as D (6 bases). Trimming cost V 3 bases and J 4 bases, with 15 bases left between them. Germline V gene data show CDR1 as MNHEY and CDR2 as SMNVEV (reference sequence). The CDR3 loop spans 15 amino acids. Written as DNA, the CDR3 is TGTGCCAGCAGTTTGGGGGCTGAGGGTCGCTATGGCTACACCTTC. Its protein product is CASSLGAEGRYGYTF.

The CDR3 sequence is CASGGGGLYGYTF. As DNA, the CDR3 is TGTGCCAGCGGGGGAGGGGGCCTCTATGGCTACACCTTC. This chain uses TRBV6-5 with TRBJ1-2; 7 nucleotides align to TRBD1. Germline V lookup: CDR1 MNHEY, CDR2 SVGAGI. This CDR3 spans 13 amino acids. Germline trimming cut 8 bases from V and 4 bases from J; bases unmatched to any gene: 7.

The chain couples TRBV6-5 to TRBJ1-1; D is unclear. CDR3 length equals 13 residues. From germline, CDR1 is MNHEY and CDR2 SVGAGI. V lost 5 bases and J lost 5, with 12 bases in between. CDR3 nucleotides: TGTGCCAGCAGTCCCACGATGGGGACTGAAGCTTTCTTT. Its protein is CASSPTMGTEAFF.

The rearrangement uses TRBV3-1 (or the pseudogene TRBV3-2) and TRBJ2-5; maybe TRBD2 (5 bases). Trimming cost V 8 bases and J 1 base, with 11 bases left between them. CDR1 and CDR2 (germline): LGHDT, YNNKEL (reference sequence). This CDR3 has 13 residues. The CDR3 DNA sequence: TGTGCCAGCGGGAGTGGTACCCAAGAGACCCAGTACTTC. Translating it yields CASGSGTQETQYF.

CDR3 nucleotide sequence: TGTGCCAGTAGTACGGAACACAGGGATGGGGCTGAAGCTTTCTTT. Encoded protein: CASSTEHRDGAEAFF. The rearrangement joins TRBV19 to TRBJ1-1; D perhaps matches TRBD1 (6 bases). Between the trimmed V and J ends, which lost 4 bases and 6 bases, there was a span of 18 bases. Looked up from germline, CDR1 is LNHDA and CDR2 is SQIVND (reference sequence). The CDR3 is made up of 15 amino acids.

V gene TRBV4-1 combines with J gene TRBJ2-3, with TRBD2 matching over 9 bases. The CDR3 has 16 amino acids. Germline V lookup: CDR1 MGHRA, CDR2 YSYEKL. V gave up 0 bases and J gave up 2 bases; unmatched junction bases: 3. CDR3 region: CASSQEGGGVTDTQYF. The CDR3 region has the DNA TGCGCCAGCAGCCAAGAGGGCGGGGGGGTCACAGATACGCAGTATTTT.

V usage is TRBV2 and J usage is TRBJ1-2; D gene ambiguous. With 2 bases removed from V and 7 bases from J, the gap between germline ends came to 8 bases. This CDR3 has 12 residues. Germline loops: CDR1 SNHLY, CDR2 FYNNEI. The CDR3: CASSELYGGYTF. CDR3 in DNA: TGTGCCAGCAGTGAACTGTACGGTGGCTACACCTTC.

The chain joins TRBV28 to TRBJ1-1; D ambiguous. Germline CDR1 reads MDHEN; CDR2 reads SYDVKM. The CDR3 spans 16 residues. V lost 6 bases and J 4 bases, leaving 21 bases between the germline ends. The CDR3 loop is CASRSPVSSVATEAFF. The CDR3 DNA is TGTGCCAGCAGATCCCCCGTGTCCTCGGTTGCCACTGAAGCTTTCTTT.

The chain joins TRBV9 to TRBJ2-1, with D hard to call. V was trimmed by 4 bases and J by 0 bases, leaving 14 bases between them. This CDR3 is built from 16 residues. CDR1 SGDLS and CDR2 YYNGEE come from the germline V gene. In DNA, the CDR3 is TGTGCCAGCAGCCCCCTCTACAGAAGCTCCTACAATGAGCAGTTCTTC. This translates into CASSPLYRSSYNEQFF. Full variable domain (missing parts from reference TRBV9 and TRBJ2-1): DSGVTQTPKHLITATGQRVTLRCSPRSGDLSVYWYQQSLDQGLQFLIQYYNGEERAKGNILERFSAQQFPDLHSELNLSSLELGDSALYFCASSPLYRSSYNEQFFGPGTRLTVL.

V gene TRBV19 combines with J gene TRBJ2-5, with D perhaps TRBD1 or TRBD2 (5 bases each). This CDR3 contains 19 residues. CDR1 and CDR2 (germline): LNHDA, SQIVND (reference sequence). Trimming shortened V by 5 bases and J by 3 bases, and 28 bases separated the two germline ends. CDR3 region: CASSPWPSSALGTKETQYF. In nucleotides, the CDR3 is TGTGCCAGTAGTCCCTGGCCTTCCTCCGCTCTAGGGACGAAAGAGACCCAGTACTTC. Combining the CDR3 with reference TRBV19 and TRBJ2-5 gives the whole variable domain DGGITQSPKYLFRKEGQNVTLSCEQNLNHDAMYWYRQDPGQGLRLIYYSQIVNDFQKGDIAEGYSVSREKKESFPLTVTSAQKNPTAFYLCASSPWPSSALGTKETQYFGPGTRLLVL.

This sequence joins TRBV28 and TRBJ2-7, with D perhaps matching TRBD1 (6 bases). Trimming removed 6 bases from V and 4 bases from J, with 16 bases in between. The germline V gene encodes CDR1 MDHEN and CDR2 SYDVKM. This CDR3 has 14 residues. The CDR3 bases are TGTGCCAGCAGCGAAACAGGGCTCGCTTACGAGCAGTACTTC. Translation: CASSETGLAYEQYF.

This chain connects TRBV11-2 to TRBJ2-7; the match to TRBD1 covers 9 bases. Germline CDR1 is SGHAT and CDR2 is FQNNGV. After removal of 4 bases from V and 5 bases from J, the junction contained 15 bases not matched to a gene. The CDR3 consists of 17 residues. The chain's CDR3 is CASSSQPGTGFINEQYF. CDR3 coding DNA: TGTGCCAGCAGCTCCCAGCCCGGGACAGGGTTCATCAACGAGCAGTACTTC.

The chain joins TRBV7-2 to TRBJ1-2; maybe TRBD1 (5 bases). Trimming stripped 4 bases from V and 12 bases from J, with 15 bases between. The CDR3 sequence is 12 residues long. From germline, CDR1 is SGHTA and CDR2 FQGNSA. CDR3 in amino acids: CASSSVGTHHTF. For the CDR3, the DNA is TGTGCCAGCAGCTCCGTTGGGACCCACCACACCTTC.

The chain uses TRBV4-1 and TRBJ2-7; D is unclear. Germline loops: CDR1 MGHRA, CDR2 YSYEKL. Trimming pared 1 base from V and 3 bases from J, leaving 7 bases between. The CDR3 is made up of 13 amino acids. The CDR3 nucleotides are TGCGCCAGCAGCCAAGTTCCAGGCTACGAGCAGTACTTC. This encodes CASSQVPGYEQYF.

The rearrangement uses TRBV6-5 and TRBJ1-1; D is uncertain. Trimming left V 5 bases short and J 7 bases short, with 5 bases between. Per germline, CDR1 MNHEY and CDR2 SVGAGI. This CDR3 has 10 residues. CDR3 sequence reads: CASSRFEAFF. The CDR3 DNA is TGTGCCAGCAGTCGGTTTGAAGCTTTCTTT.

The rearrangement joins TRBV7-9 to TRBJ2-6; D is tentatively TRBD1 or TRBD2 (6 bases each). The germline CDR1 and CDR2 sequences are SEHNR and FQNEAQ (reference sequence). Trimming pared 2 bases from V and 0 bases from J, leaving 11 bases between. The CDR3 runs to 17 residues. CDR3 DNA: TGTGCCAGCAGCTTAACAGGGACTGTCTCTGGGGCCAACGTCCTGACTTTC. It encodes CASSLTGTVSGANVLTF. Full variable domain (missing parts from reference TRBV7-9 and TRBJ2-6): DTGVSQNPRHKITKRGQNVTFRCDPISEHNRLYWYRQTLGQGPEFLTYFQNEAQLEKSRLLSDRFSAERPKGSFSTLEIQRTEQGDSAMYLCASSLTGTVSGANVLTFGAGSRLTVL.

V is TRBV19 and J is TRBJ1-1, with D possibly being TRBD1 (5 bases). Germline V gene lookup returns CDR1 LNHDA and CDR2 SQIVND (reference sequence). The CDR3 sequence is 14 residues long. The V and J ends lost 7 bases and 0 bases respectively, with 12 bases between them. CDR3 sequence: CASIGGTVNTEAFF. Written as DNA, the CDR3 is TGTGCCAGTATCGGAGGGACGGTGAACACTGAAGCTTTCTTT.

The V call is TRBV19, the J call TRBJ2-2; 10 bases are a match to TRBD1. Germline V gene lookup returns CDR1 LNHDA and CDR2 SQIVND (reference sequence). V was pared by 4 bases and J by 4 bases, with 0 bases of the junction left unmatched. The CDR3 runs 14 residues. As DNA, the CDR3 is TGTGCCAGTAGTAGGGACAGGGGCACCGGGGAGCTGTTTTTT. It codes for CASSRDRGTGELFF.

V and J are TRBV5-4 and TRBJ2-3; weak D call: TRBD2 (6 bases). Per germline, CDR1 SGHNT and CDR2 YYREEE (reference sequence). The CDR3 spans 13 residues. V lost 5 bases, J lost 2 bases, and 9 bases lay in between. DNA of the CDR3: TGTGCCAGCAGTTGGACTAACACAGATACGCAGTATTTT. Residues: CASSWTNTDTQYF.

CDR3 sequence: CASSEALQLANYGYTF. In nucleotides, the CDR3 is TGTGCCAGCAGTGAAGCGCTTCAGTTAGCTAACTATGGCTACACCTTC. V and J are TRBV2 and TRBJ1-2; D gene unclear. With 0 bases removed from V and 0 bases from J, the gap between germline ends came to 11 bases. CDR1 SNHLY and CDR2 FYNNEI come from the germline V gene. This CDR3 has 16 residues.

This clone turned up a few times. The J gene is TRBJ1-1, the V gene TRBV5-1; 12 bases match TRBD1. This CDR3 has 18 amino acids. J lost 4 bases, V lost 4 bases, and 14 bases had no gene match. Germline CDR1 SGHRS, CDR2 YFSETQ. The CDR3 region has the DNA TGCGCCAGCAGCCCGCGCCCGGGGACAGGGGGCCCGGGCACTGAAGCTTTCTTT. Translating it yields CASSPRPGTGGPGTEAFF.

The chain has TRBV7-2 and TRBJ2-3, with D tentatively TRBD2 (6 bases). V was trimmed by 1 base and J by 12 bases, leaving 23 bases between them. The CDR3 has 16 amino acids. CDR1 and CDR2 (germline): SGHTA, FQGNSA. The CDR3 loop reads CASSLEGGAAQTPQYF. For the CDR3, the DNA is TGTGCCAGCAGCTTAGAGGGCGGGGCCGCCCAAACCCCCCAGTATTTT. Looking up the rest from reference TRBV7-2 and TRBJ2-3 gives the full variable domain: GAGVSQSPSNKVTEKGKDVELRCDPISGHTALYWYRQSLGQGLEFLIYFQGNSAPDKSGLPSDRFSAERTGGSVSTLTIQRTQQEDSAVYLCASSLEGGAAQTPQYFGPGTRLTVL.